This T cell receptor beta chain was sequenced during a study of T cell changes during pregnancy in multiple sclerosis. CDR3 length: 11 amino acids. In germline, CDR1 is SQVTM, CDR2 ANQGSEA. V was cut by 4 bases and J by 5 bases, with 7 bases left in between. Assay used: immunoSEQ multiplex PCR; TCRdb lists only in-frame clones, some missing. The data contain around 51,000 clones, 94% of them singletons. The sample was CD4+ T cells from peripheral blood mononuclear cells, taken in the second trimester of pregnancy. The rearrangement uses TRBV29-1 and TRBJ2-3; D is possibly TRBD2 (5 bases). The TCR comes from a female donor with multiple sclerosis, enrolled in a pregnancy study. CDR3 protein: CSVGAGDTQYF. As DNA, the CDR3 is TGCAGCGTTGGGGCGGGAGATACGCAGTATTTT.